One sample yielded the 5 T cell receptor beta chains listed below, sequenced in a study of CDR3 diversity in severe acne. TCRdb reprocessed the PCR reads with MiXCR, giving one entry per CDR3 protein. The table lists approximately 90,000 distinct CDR3 sequences, less than 65% of them singletons, with roughly 12% in the top ten. The sequenced sample consisted of blood. These receptors all come from a male donor with severe acne vulgaris.

The chain combines TRBV5-1 with TRBJ1-1, with TRBD1 as a possible D gene (5 bases). The CDR3 runs 14 residues. V shed 5 bases and J shed 1 base, with 12 bases lying between them. Germline V gene data show CDR1 as SGHRS and CDR2 as YFSETQ. For the CDR3, the DNA is TGCGCCAGCAGTTGGGGCAGCCAGAACACTGAAGCTTTCTTT. Translating it yields CASSWGSQNTEAFF.

The J gene is TRBJ2-7, the V gene TRBV12-3 or TRBV12-4, with D maybe TRBD1 (6 bases). The CDR3 has 12 amino acids. The V gene lost 8 bases and the J gene lost 0 bases, with 8 bases spanning the gap. The CDR3 here is CASADSSYEQYF. The DNA for the CDR3 is TGTGCCAGCGCGGACAGCTCCTACGAGCAGTACTTC.

With regard to this clonotype: The junction differs from germline at one of its ends, possibly a read error. This chain uses TRBV19 with TRBJ2-1, with TRBD2 matching 10 bases. The CDR3 is 13 amino acids. Germline values: CDR1 LNHDA, CDR2 SQIVND (reference sequence). CDR3 in DNA: TGTGCCAGTAGTTTGCTAGCGGGAGTCGAGCGGTTCTTC. Translated, it gives CASSLLAGVERFF.

This chain connects TRBV5-8 to TRBJ1-1; D is unresolved. V was cut by 0 bases and J by 4 bases, with 13 bases left in between. CDR1 and CDR2 (germline): SGHTS, YDEGEE. This CDR3 comprises 15 residues. The CDR3: CASSLDPGKGTEAFF. The CDR3 coding sequence is TGTGCCAGCAGCTTGGATCCGGGGAAGGGCACTGAAGCTTTCTTT.

Concerning this clonotype: A read error may explain this, as a much larger clone is one base away. This CDR3 is missing its conserved last phenylalanine or tryptophan, likely due to a read error. The V gene is TRBV11-2, the J gene TRBJ2-3; no reliable D call. Per the germline V gene, CDR1 is SGHAT and CDR2 is FQNNGV. This CDR3 has 14 amino acids. The V gene lost 1 base and the J gene lost 6 bases, with 11 bases spanning the gap. The CDR3 DNA reads TGTGCCAGCAGCTTAGTAGGTGGCCGGGATACGCAGTATCTT. Translated: CASSLVGGRDTQYL.